A single sample gave rise to the 10 T cell receptor beta chains below, sequenced in a study of T cell responses to AZD1222 COVID-19 vaccine. TCRdb keeps only in-frame clones here, not all; method: immunoSEQ multiplex PCR. The repertoire includes approximately 140,000 clones, roughly 94% of them detected once, and about 1.3% sits in the top ten. This specimen consisted of peripheral blood, obtained on day 0 of AZD1222 vaccination. Receptors were obtained from an adult in good health.

The genes are TRBV6-2 or TRBV6-3 and TRBJ1-2; tentative D call: TRBD1 (5 bases). The ends were cut back, 2 bases at V and 7 bases at J, with 20 bases in the middle. CDR1 and CDR2 (germline): MNHEY, SVGEGT. CDR3 length: 16 residues. The CDR3 reads CASSYPPDRGGSGYTF. The CDR3 DNA follows: TGTGCCAGCAGTTACCCCCCTGACCGGGGGGGAAGTGGCTACACCTTC.

The J gene is TRBJ2-2, the V gene TRBV14, with 12 bases lining up with TRBD2. Unmatched junction bases numbered 6, after V lost 6 bases and J lost 7 bases. The length of the CDR3 is 15 residues. The germline V gene has CDR1 SGHDN and CDR2 FVKESK. CDR3 residues: CASSRLAGVGGELFF. The CDR3 nucleotides read TGTGCCAGCAGTCGACTAGCGGGAGTAGGCGGGGAGCTGTTTTTT.

Comment on this clone: This sample includes further DNA sequences coding for the same CDR3. The V and J genes are TRBV29-1 and TRBJ1-1, with D hard to call. V was shortened by 4 bases and J by 1 base, with 7 bases between the two germline ends. The CDR3 has 12 amino acids. Germline values: CDR1 SQVTM, CDR2 ANQGSEA. The CDR3 region is CSVGSPNTEAFF. The CDR3 coding sequence is TGCAGCGTTGGTTCACCGAACACTGAAGCTTTCTTT.

The chain recombines TRBV24-1 with TRBJ1-4; D uncertain. Germline lookup yields CDR1 KGHDR and CDR2 SFDVKD. There are 13 residues in the CDR3. V was pared by 0 bases and J by 8 bases, with 6 bases between. The CDR3 loop reads CATSDLGGEKLFF. DNA of the CDR3: TGTGCCACCAGTGATTTGGGCGGGGAAAAACTGTTTTTT.

V gene TRBV19 combines with J gene TRBJ1-5; D gene unclear. The V and J ends lost 1 base and 5 bases respectively, with 9 bases between them. The CDR3 is 14 amino acids. CDR1 and CDR2 (germline): LNHDA, SQIVND (reference sequence). The CDR3 region has the DNA TGTGCCAGTAGTATAGTGGGAGCTTATCAGCCCCAGCATTTT. It yields the protein CASSIVGAYQPQHF.

The genes are TRBV24-1 and TRBJ2-2; D is possibly TRBD1 or TRBD2 (5 bases each). Trimming removed 0 bases from V and 2 bases from J, with 15 bases in between. The CDR3 is 18 residues long. Germline lookup yields CDR1 KGHDR and CDR2 SFDVKD. The CDR3 protein is CATSDLPHGADNTGELFF. CDR3 bases: TGTGCCACCAGTGATTTGCCCCACGGGGCAGATAACACCGGGGAGCTGTTTTTT.

This clone has a single count. The J gene is TRBJ1-4, the V gene TRBV18; 7 bases are a match to TRBD1. Germline CDR1 reads KGHSH; CDR2 reads LQKENI. The CDR3 has 15 amino acids. J was trimmed by 7 bases and V by 3 bases; bases with no gene match: 8. The CDR3 DNA follows: TGTGCCAGCTCACCCAACAGGGGAGGGATTGAAAAACTGTTTTTT. Protein: CASSPNRGGIEKLFF. Full variable domain (rest looked up from reference TRBV18 and TRBJ1-4): NAGVMQNPRHLVRRRGQEARLRCSPMKGHSHVYWYRQLPEEGLKFMVYLQKENIIDESGMPKERFSAEFPKEGPSILRIQQVVRGDSAAYFCASSPNRGGIEKLFFGSGTQLSVL.

This clone was counted only a few times. V usage is TRBV30 and J usage is TRBJ1-4; 9 bases are shared with TRBD1. The length of the CDR3 is 14 residues. Per the germline V gene, CDR1 is GTSNPN and CDR2 is SVGIG (reference sequence). The ends lost 2 bases at V and 8 bases at J; junction bases unmatched: 6. CDR3 amino acids: CAWSSDRGGEKLFF. DNA for the CDR3: TGTGCCTGGAGTTCGGACAGGGGAGGAGAAAAACTGTTTTTT.

The rearrangement links TRBV5-1 to TRBJ1-3; D is uncertain. This CDR3 comprises 16 residues. V was trimmed by 4 bases and J by 3 bases, leaving 17 bases between them. The germline V gene has CDR1 SGHRS and CDR2 YFSETQ. The CDR3 DNA reads as TGCGCCAGCAGCCCCGTTCTTGGCTCTTATGGAAACACCATATATTTT. The encoded protein is CASSPVLGSYGNTIYF.

The genes are TRBV27 and TRBJ1-6; weak D call: TRBD1 (5 bases). Germline-derived CDR1 and CDR2 are MNHEY and SMNVEV (reference sequence). V shed 7 bases and J shed 8 bases, with 9 bases lying between them. This CDR3 spans 12 amino acids. In DNA form, the CDR3 reads TGTGCCAGCACGGCGGGGGATTCACCCCTCCACTTT. This sequence encodes CASTAGDSPLHF.